The 16 T cell receptor beta chains below all came from one sample that was sequenced in a study of blood T cell repertoires in COVID-19. Assay used: immunoSEQ multiplex PCR; TCRdb lists only in-frame clones, some missing. The sample holds about 64,000 clones, roughly 88% seen once. Sequencing used peripheral blood. The source is a man between 65 and 85 years old with acute or convalescent COVID-19.

The chain employs TRBV27 and TRBJ2-7; D ambiguous. V lost 2 bases, J lost 3 bases, and 8 bases lay in between. The germline V gene encodes CDR1 MNHEY and CDR2 SMNVEV (reference sequence). The length of the CDR3 is 13 residues. CDR3 amino acids: CASSLGQNYEQYF. The CDR3 DNA reads as TGTGCCAGCAGTTTAGGTCAGAACTACGAGCAGTACTTC.

The V and J genes are TRBV7-2 and TRBJ2-7, with TRBD1 matching 12 bases. CDR1 SGHTA and CDR2 FQGNSA come from the germline V gene. The trim removed 1 base at V and 7 bases at J, leaving 8 bases unmatched. The CDR3 is made up of 16 amino acids. The CDR3 DNA reads as TGTGCCAGCAGCTTAGGCCCCGGGACAGGGGGCTGGGAGCAGTACTTC. As protein: CASSLGPGTGGWEQYF.

This chain connects TRBV11-2 to TRBJ2-7; tentative D call: TRBD1 (6 bases). V was trimmed by 5 bases and J by 3 bases, leaving 17 bases between them. Germline lookup yields CDR1 SGHAT and CDR2 FQNNGV. The CDR3 is 15 amino acids. The CDR3 sequence: CASSPGQKRIYEQYF. CDR3 DNA: TGTGCCAGCAGCCCCGGACAGAAAAGGATCTACGAGCAGTACTTC.

CDR3 residues: CASSTSTAFQPDTQYF. CDR3 nucleotide sequence: TGTGCCAGTAGTACCTCGACAGCCTTCCAACCAGATACGCAGTATTTT. The chain combines TRBV19 with TRBJ2-3, with D tentatively TRBD1 (5 bases). Germline CDR1 reads LNHDA; CDR2 reads SQIVND (reference sequence). V dropped 4 bases and J dropped 4 bases, with 18 bases sitting between them. This CDR3 has 16 amino acids.

The rearrangement uses TRBV29-1 and TRBJ2-2; no definite D call. Germline lookup yields CDR1 SQVTM and CDR2 ANQGSEA. This CDR3 has 13 residues. Trimming removed 4 bases from V and 3 bases from J, with 9 bases in between. The CDR3 region is CSVVTADTGELFF. CDR3 bases: TGCAGCGTTGTGACCGCGGACACCGGGGAGCTGTTTTTT.

This clone was detected only a few times. This chain's CDR3 is CASSVVSGLGYTF. The DNA of the CDR3 is TGTGCCAGCAGCGTAGTGTCAGGTCTCGGCTACACCTTC. V usage is TRBV9 and J usage is TRBJ1-2; D ambiguous. Trimming took 0 bases from V and 8 from J, leaving 11 bases between them. CDR3 length equals 13 residues. In germline, CDR1 is SGDLS, CDR2 YYNGEE.

The CDR3, as DNA: TGTGCCAGCAGGCAGGGGGGACAGCAATCACCCCTCCACTTT. Amino acids: CASRQGGQQSPLHF. V and J are TRBV27 and TRBJ1-6; 7 bases map to TRBD1. Germline assignment: CDR1 MNHEY and CDR2 SMNVEV (reference sequence). CDR3 length: 14 residues. Unmatched junction bases numbered 9, after V lost 6 bases and J lost 10 bases.

The chain has TRBV28 and TRBJ1-4; a weak D match, TRBD1 (6 bases). V lost 4 bases, J lost 6 bases, and 15 bases lay in between. This CDR3 region has 15 residues. Germline-derived CDR1 and CDR2 are MDHEN and SYDVKM. Written as DNA, the CDR3 is TGTGCCAGCAGTTCACCACAGGGAGGGGATGAAAAACTGTTTTTT. It codes for CASSSPQGGDEKLFF. The entire variable domain, with the rest obtained from reference TRBV28 and TRBJ1-4, is as follows: DVKVTQSSRYLVKRTGEKVFLECVQDMDHENMFWYRQDPGLGLRLIYFSYDVKMKEKGDIPEGYSVSREKKERFSLILESASTNQTSMYLCASSSPQGGDEKLFFGSGTQLSVL.

This chain links TRBV5-4 with TRBJ2-5, with D possibly matching TRBD2 (6 bases). Germline-derived CDR1 and CDR2 are SGHNT and YYREEE (reference sequence). This CDR3 spans 14 amino acids. V lost 4 bases, J lost 1 base, and 11 bases lay in between. The CDR3 sequence is CASSRRLVQETQYF. The CDR3 DNA is TGTGCCAGCAGCCGGAGACTAGTCCAAGAGACCCAGTACTTC.

This chain's CDR3 is CASSPRLAGAGGRNEQFF. The CDR3 DNA reads TGTGCCAGCAGCCCCCGGCTAGCGGGGGCCGGGGGGCGCAATGAGCAGTTCTTC. This rearrangement joins TRBV7-3 to TRBJ2-1; 10 positions agree with TRBD2. CDR3 size: 18 residues. V lost 5 bases and J lost 6; bases outside the gene matches: 16. Per germline, CDR1 SGHTA and CDR2 FQGTGA.

The rearrangement joins TRBV4-1 to TRBJ1-4; D gene ambiguous. The CDR3 loop spans 14 amino acids. V gave up 1 base and J gave up 5 bases, with 8 bases separating them. Germline lookup yields CDR1 MGHRA and CDR2 YSYEKL. CDR3 in amino acids: CASSQGRRNEKLFF. CDR3 DNA: TGCGCCAGCAGCCAAGGACGGAGGAATGAAAAACTGTTTTTT.

The chain has TRBV10-3 and TRBJ1-6; D not resolved. Germline values: CDR1 ENHRY, CDR2 SYGVKD. The V end lost 10 bases, the J end lost 5 bases, and 15 bases lay between the germline ends. The CDR3 covers 14 residues. In nucleotides, the CDR3 is TGTGCCACTAGCATGACCGCGGATAATTCACCCCTCCACTTT. Amino acid sequence: CATSMTADNSPLHF.

V usage is TRBV19 and J usage is TRBJ2-5, with TRBD1 matching 9 bases. CDR3 length: 15 amino acids. From germline, CDR1 is LNHDA and CDR2 SQIVND (reference sequence). V was pared by 7 bases and J by 5 bases, with 11 bases of the junction left unmatched. CDR3 sequence: CASTITGGRGETQYF. Here the CDR3 DNA reads TGTGCCAGTACCATTACAGGGGGCAGGGGGGAGACCCAGTACTTC.

The chain combines TRBV3-1 (or the pseudogene TRBV3-2) with TRBJ1-2; no firm D call. V was shortened by 3 bases and J by 5 bases, with 4 bases between the two germline ends. CDR1 and CDR2 from the germline V gene are LGHDT and YNNKEL (reference sequence). The CDR3 extends over 11 amino acids. CDR3 residues: CASSQSYGYTF. The CDR3, as DNA: TGTGCCAGCAGCCAGTCTTATGGCTACACCTTC.

The chain uses TRBV6-5 and TRBJ1-5, with D hard to call. Germline assignment: CDR1 MNHEY and CDR2 SVGAGI. Trimming took off 2 bases at V and 4 bases at J, with 6 bases between the two ends. CDR3 length: 13 amino acids. CDR3 DNA sequence: TGTGCCAGCAGTTACGACGGGAATCAGCCCCAGCATTTT. It yields the protein CASSYDGNQPQHF.

This chain connects TRBV6-6 to TRBJ1-3; no clear D. The CDR3 has 15 amino acids. V lost 6 bases and J lost 4, with 16 bases in between. Germline CDR1 reads MNHNY; CDR2 reads SVGAGI (reference sequence). CDR3 sequence: CASRSTVTGGNTIYF. The CDR3 region has the DNA TGTGCCAGCAGAAGCACAGTCACGGGAGGAAACACCATATATTTT.